The sample holds one count of the clone carrying this TCR beta chain. The data derive from a study of blood T cell repertoires in COVID-19. Study-wide background: From the United States, Italy and Spain came samples of acute and convalescent COVID-19.

Per the original data handling: Nucleated cell counts were estimated from reference gene primer amplification. Profiled with immunoSEQ multiplex PCR; TCRdb holds only in-frame clones, not every one. Clone size and the V and J calls come from that table; the DNA yielded D and trimming. The repertoire consists of roughly 300,000 clones, with approximately 90% occurring once and the leading ten covering approximately 2.4%. Participant ages covered about 18 to 95 years across about two dozen US areas. Clinical histories supplied by participants themselves formed the basis of cohort assignment. The CDR3 sequence is 13 residues long. The V gene end was trimmed by 7 bases and the J gene end by 9 bases; junction bases not matched to a gene: 8. CDR1 and CDR2 (germline): KGHDR, SFDVKD.

The source of this sequence is a woman aged 40 to 50 with acute COVID-19. Material for sequencing was PBMCs or T cells enriched from blood (not recorded which). The V and J genes are TRBV24-1 and TRBJ2-1; 7 nucleotides align to TRBD1. CDR3 sequence: CATSPTGAGEQFF. Here the CDR3 DNA reads TGTGCCACCAGCCCTACAGGGGCCGGTGAGCAGTTCTTC.